The 24 T cell receptor beta chains given below trace back to one sample, sequenced in a study of blood T cell repertoires in COVID-19. Assay: immunoSEQ multiplex PCR; the TCRdb copy retains only in-frame clones and omits some. Here the sample spans about 150,000 clones, approximately 91% being singletons. Sample: peripheral blood. These receptors all come from a man between 18 and 29 years old with COVID-19, enrolled during active disease.

The chain joins TRBV9 to TRBJ1-2; 8 bases agree with TRBD1. The CDR3 length is 15 residues. Germline V gene lookup returns CDR1 SGDLS and CDR2 YYNGEE. V gave up 0 bases and J gave up 4 bases; unmatched junction bases: 5. For the CDR3, the DNA is TGTGCCAGCAGCGTAGGCGCAGGGGGCGCCTATGGCTACACCTTC. It yields the protein CASSVGAGGAYGYTF.

This clone was seen a handful of times. V and J are TRBV23-1 and TRBJ2-7, with 7 bases lining up with TRBD1. TRBV23-1 is flagged as an ORF with uncertain function. This CDR3 region has 12 residues. V trimming: 6 bases; J trimming: 4 bases; junction bases outside the gene matches: 3. CDR3 region: CASRGQIYEQYF. CDR3 nucleotides: TGCGCCAGCAGGGGACAGATTTACGAGCAGTACTTC.

The chain joins TRBV13 to TRBJ2-1; the match to TRBD2 covers 9 bases. Per germline, CDR1 PRHDT and CDR2 FYEKMQ (reference sequence). V shed 5 bases, J shed 0 bases, and the junction held 2 bases outside the gene matches. The CDR3 is 15 amino acids. CDR3 nucleotide sequence: TGTGCCAGCAGCCCTAGCGGGAACTCCTACAATGAGCAGTTCTTC. Translating gives CASSPSGNSYNEQFF.

CDR3: CASIRAGGRADGNIQYF. The CDR3, as DNA: TGTGCCAGCATCCGCGCGGGCGGGAGGGCCGACGGAAACATTCAGTACTTC. The chain has TRBV2 and TRBJ2-4; 9 bases match TRBD2. This CDR3 is built from 17 residues. V shed 7 bases and J 6 bases; nucleotides not matched to a gene: 16. The germline CDR1 and CDR2 sequences are SNHLY and FYNNEI.

The rearrangement joins TRBV19 to TRBJ1-4, with TRBD1 matching 10 bases. Per germline, CDR1 LNHDA and CDR2 SQIVND (reference sequence). V shed 4 bases, J shed 2 bases, and the junction held 7 bases outside the gene matches. The CDR3 runs 17 residues. The CDR3 protein is CASSTPGQGWTNEKLFF. The DNA for the CDR3 is TGTGCCAGTAGTACGCCGGGACAGGGGTGGACTAATGAAAAACTGTTTTTT.

V and J are TRBV27 and TRBJ1-5; the D is unclear. This CDR3 is built from 17 residues. Trimming left V 4 bases short and J 10 bases short, with 26 bases between. Germline V gives CDR1 MNHEY, CDR2 SMNVEV (reference sequence). CDR3 sequence (DNA): TGTGCCAGCAGTTCAACCGCTCCTAATCAGTATCCAGGCCCCCAGCATTTT. Its protein product is CASSSTAPNQYPGPQHF.

The chain is built from TRBV4-3 and TRBJ2-2; 12 bases match TRBD2. V shed 4 bases and J 4 bases; nucleotides not matched to a gene: 1. This CDR3 has 15 residues. Germline CDR1 is LGHNA and CDR2 is YSLEER. CDR3 bases: TGCGCCAGCAGCCTGGGACTAGCGGGCACCGGGGAGCTGTTTTTT. Protein: CASSLGLAGTGELFF.

The chain uses TRBV10-1 and TRBJ2-1, with 9 bases aligning to TRBD2. CDR1 WNHNN and CDR2 SYGVQD come from the germline V gene (reference sequence). V trimming: 6 bases; J trimming: 9 bases; junction bases outside the gene matches: 6. This CDR3 region has 13 residues. The chain's CDR3 is CASSAGGFGEQFF. The DNA for the CDR3 is TGCGCCAGCAGCGCGGGAGGGTTTGGTGAGCAGTTCTTC.

The rearrangement links TRBV28 to TRBJ1-5; TRBD1 agrees at 10 bases. CDR1 is MDHEN, CDR2 SYDVKM, per germline. The CDR3 spans 16 residues. Trimming at V came to 3 bases and at J to 2 bases, leaving 4 bases not matched to a gene. CDR3: CASSFGTGAGNQPQHF. CDR3 DNA: TGTGCCAGCAGTTTTGGGACAGGGGCAGGCAATCAGCCCCAGCATTTT.

The chain employs TRBV5-6 and TRBJ2-7, with a possible D match to TRBD2 (6 bases). The CDR3 is 12 amino acids. In germline, CDR1 is SGHDT, CDR2 YYEEEE. The V and J ends lost 3 bases and 4 bases respectively, with 8 bases between them. This CDR3 is CASSSGDYEQYF. The CDR3 nucleotides are TGTGCCAGCAGCTCGGGGGATTACGAGCAGTACTTC.

The chain joins TRBV5-8 to TRBJ1-5; maybe TRBD1 (6 bases). Trimming pared 4 bases from V and 0 bases from J, leaving 8 bases between. This CDR3 has 14 residues. Germline V lookup: CDR1 SGHTS, CDR2 YDEGEE. DNA for the CDR3: TGTGCCAGCAGCGGGGGCTTTAGCAATCAGCCCCAGCATTTT. This sequence encodes CASSGGFSNQPQHF. Full variable domain (missing parts from reference TRBV5-8 and TRBJ1-5): EAGVTQSPTHLIKTRGQQATLRCSPISGHTSVYWYQQALGLGLQFLLWYDEGEERNRGNFPPRFSGRQFPNYSSELNVNALELEDSALYLCASSGGFSNQPQHFGDGTRLSIL.

This chain connects TRBV28 to TRBJ2-5; D possibly corresponds to TRBD1 (6 bases). Trimming cost V 6 bases and J 2 bases, with 16 bases left between them. CDR1 and CDR2 from the germline V gene are MDHEN and SYDVKM. This CDR3 has 15 residues. CDR3 loop: CASSLGYGQQETQYF. The CDR3 DNA reads TGTGCCAGCAGCCTAGGGTACGGACAGCAAGAGACCCAGTACTTC. Together with reference TRBV28 and TRBJ2-5, the CDR3 gives the full variable domain: DVKVTQSSRYLVKRTGEKVFLECVQDMDHENMFWYRQDPGLGLRLIYFSYDVKMKEKGDIPEGYSVSREKKERFSLILESASTNQTSMYLCASSLGYGQQETQYFGPGTRLLVL.

This rearrangement joins TRBV29-1 to TRBJ2-1; D is perhaps TRBD1 (7 bases). Trimming removed 1 base at V and 1 base at J, with 23 bases between. Germline lookup yields CDR1 SQVTM and CDR2 ANQGSEA. CDR3 length equals 19 residues. CDR3 protein: CSVEGLGSRARGSYNEQFF. The CDR3 DNA reads TGCAGCGTTGAAGGACTAGGATCAAGGGCCAGGGGGTCCTACAATGAGCAGTTCTTC.

V and J are TRBV9 and TRBJ1-3; 7 bases agree with TRBD1. The germline V gene encodes CDR1 SGDLS and CDR2 YYNGEE. The CDR3 contains 15 residues. Trimming removed 0 bases from V and 2 bases from J; junction bases left unmatched: 2. The CDR3 DNA follows: TGTGCCAGCAGCGTAGAAACAGGGGCTGGAAACACCATATATTTT. Translated, it gives CASSVETGAGNTIYF.

V and J are TRBV4-3 and TRBJ1-1; 7 nucleotides align to TRBD1. Trimming took 0 bases from V and 5 from J; bases not matched to a gene: 3. This CDR3 has 14 residues. Germline CDR1 LGHNA, CDR2 YSLEER. This chain's CDR3 is CASSQDYRGTEAFF. The DNA for the CDR3 is TGCGCCAGCAGCCAAGATTACAGGGGAACTGAAGCTTTCTTT.

This chain connects TRBV25-1 to TRBJ1-6, with D uncertain. Germline loops: CDR1 MGHDK, CDR2 SYGVNS. Trimming removed 5 bases from V and 8 bases from J, with 16 bases in between. The CDR3 loop spans 15 amino acids. The CDR3 protein is CASSFLTERDSPLHF. CDR3 DNA sequence: TGTGCCAGCAGTTTCCTGACTGAACGGGATTCACCCCTCCACTTT. The full variable domain, in which reference TRBV25-1 and TRBJ1-6 provide the parts outside the CDR3, is EADIYQTPRYLVIGTGKKITLECSQTMGHDKMYWYQQDPGMELHLIHYSYGVNSTEKGDLSSESTVSRIRTEHFPLTLESARPSHTSQYLCASSFLTERDSPLHFGNGTRLTVT.

V and J are TRBV7-2 and TRBJ2-3; 8 bases agree with TRBD1. The CDR3 consists of 14 residues. The trim removed 3 bases at V and 3 bases at J, leaving 2 bases unmatched. Germline-derived CDR1 and CDR2 are SGHTA and FQGNSA. CDR3: CASSFQGATDTQYF. For the CDR3, the DNA is TGTGCCAGCAGCTTCCAGGGGGCTACAGATACGCAGTATTTT.

This chain connects TRBV28 to TRBJ2-3; D is possibly TRBD2 (6 bases). The CDR3 has 12 amino acids. Per germline, CDR1 MDHEN and CDR2 SYDVKM. The V gene lost 7 bases and the J gene lost 4 bases, with 9 bases spanning the gap. CDR3 DNA sequence: TGTGCCAGCACCCGGGACTCAGATACGCAGTATTTT. Translation gives CASTRDSDTQYF.

The CDR3 coding sequence is TGTGCCAGTGGGGACAGGGGTCCCTACGAGCAGTACTTC. It encodes CASGDRGPYEQYF. The chain uses TRBV19 and TRBJ2-7; 10 nucleotides align to TRBD1. V shed 8 bases and J 2 bases; nucleotides not matched to a gene: 3. Germline V lookup: CDR1 LNHDA, CDR2 SQIVND (reference sequence). The length of the CDR3 is 13 residues.

The rearrangement uses TRBV7-9 and TRBJ2-5; D is perhaps TRBD1 (5 bases). CDR1 and CDR2 from the germline V gene are SEHNR and FQNEAQ (reference sequence). This CDR3 is 14 amino acids long. Trimming removed 1 base at V and 2 bases at J, with 8 bases between. DNA for the CDR3: TGTGCCAGCAGCTTAGAGGGGCGGCAAGAGACCCAGTACTTC. Translation gives CASSLEGRQETQYF.

This rearrangement joins TRBV4-2 to TRBJ1-2; 7 nucleotides agree with TRBD1. CDR1 LGHNA and CDR2 YNFKEQ come from the germline V gene. Trimming at V came to 2 bases and at J to 4 bases, leaving 16 bases not matched to a gene. CDR3 length equals 18 residues. The CDR3: CASSQNTGQAPKLYGYTF. DNA for the CDR3: TGTGCCAGCAGCCAAAACACCGGACAGGCCCCAAAACTCTATGGCTACACCTTC.

The V call is TRBV13, the J call TRBJ1-6; no clear D. Germline CDR1 reads PRHDT; CDR2 reads FYEKMQ (reference sequence). V was trimmed by 3 bases and J by 14 bases, leaving 14 bases between them. The CDR3 has 13 amino acids. The CDR3 DNA reads TGTGCCAGCAGCTTGAACGGCAGAGGAGCCCTCCACTTT. It encodes CASSLNGRGALHF.

The chain employs TRBV28 and TRBJ1-5; 7 bases are a match to TRBD1. This CDR3 region has 15 residues. CDR1 and CDR2 (germline): MDHEN, SYDVKM. Trimming removed 7 bases from V and 3 bases from J; junction bases left unmatched: 9. For the CDR3, the DNA is TGTGCCAGCAACCCCCTAGGGGGCAACAATCAGCCCCAGCATTTT. Translation gives CASNPLGGNNQPQHF.

V gene TRBV7-2 combines with J gene TRBJ1-1, with 8 positions matching TRBD1. Germline V CDR1 and CDR2: SGHTA, FQGNSA. The CDR3 has 15 residues. Unmatched junction bases numbered 4, after V lost 1 base and J lost 3 bases. CDR3: CASSLVSRGHTEAFF. For the CDR3, the DNA is TGTGCCAGCAGCTTAGTTTCCAGGGGGCACACTGAAGCTTTCTTT.